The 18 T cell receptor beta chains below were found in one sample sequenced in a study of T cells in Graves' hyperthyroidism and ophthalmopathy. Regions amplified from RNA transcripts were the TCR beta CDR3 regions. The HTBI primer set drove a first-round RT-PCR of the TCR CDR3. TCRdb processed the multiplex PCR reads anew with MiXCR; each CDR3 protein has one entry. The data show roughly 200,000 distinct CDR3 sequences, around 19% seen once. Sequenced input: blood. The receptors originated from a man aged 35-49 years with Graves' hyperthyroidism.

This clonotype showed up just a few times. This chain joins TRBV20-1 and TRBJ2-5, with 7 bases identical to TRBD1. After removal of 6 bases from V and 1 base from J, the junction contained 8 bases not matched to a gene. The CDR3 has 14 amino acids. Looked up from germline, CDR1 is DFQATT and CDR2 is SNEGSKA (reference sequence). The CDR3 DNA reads TGCAGTGCCACCACAGGGGCGGTCCAAGAGACCCAGTACTTC. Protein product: CSATTGAVQETQYF.

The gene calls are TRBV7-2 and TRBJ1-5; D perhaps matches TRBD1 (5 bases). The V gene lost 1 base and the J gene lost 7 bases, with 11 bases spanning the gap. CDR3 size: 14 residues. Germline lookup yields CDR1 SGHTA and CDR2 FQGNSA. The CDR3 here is CASSLGGAWQPQHF. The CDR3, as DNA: TGTGCCAGCAGCTTAGGGGGCGCATGGCAGCCCCAGCATTTT.

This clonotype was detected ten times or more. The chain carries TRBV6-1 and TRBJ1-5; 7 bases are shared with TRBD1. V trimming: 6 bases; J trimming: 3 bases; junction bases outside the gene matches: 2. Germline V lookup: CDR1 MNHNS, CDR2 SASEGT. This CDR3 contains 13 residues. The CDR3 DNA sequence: TGTGCCAGCAGCGGACAGGCCAATCAGCCCCAGCATTTT. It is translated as CASSGQANQPQHF.

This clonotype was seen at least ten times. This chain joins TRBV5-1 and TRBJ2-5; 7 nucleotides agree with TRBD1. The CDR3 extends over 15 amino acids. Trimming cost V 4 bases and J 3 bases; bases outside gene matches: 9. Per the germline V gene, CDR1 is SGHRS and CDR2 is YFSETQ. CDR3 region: CASSLFGQEKETQYF. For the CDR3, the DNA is TGCGCCAGCAGCCTTTTCGGACAGGAGAAAGAGACCCAGTACTTC.

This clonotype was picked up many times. CDR3 protein: CASRTDRVDTGELFF. CDR3 DNA sequence: TGTGCCAGCAGAACGGACAGGGTCGACACCGGGGAGCTGTTTTTT. The chain has TRBV7-9 and TRBJ2-2; 8 bases align to TRBD1. The CDR3 spans 15 residues. The V gene's germline CDR1 is SEHNR and CDR2 FQNEAQ (reference sequence). Unmatched junction bases numbered 6, after V lost 6 bases and J lost 3 bases.

In DNA, the CDR3 is TGTGCCAGCAGCACCGGGACAGGGTTCTCTGGGGCCAACGTCCTGACTTTC. This codes for CASSTGTGFSGANVLTF. V is TRBV5-5 and J is TRBJ2-6; 9 nucleotides align to TRBD1. J gave up 0 bases and V 4 bases, and 5 bases lay outside the gene matches. This CDR3 has 17 amino acids. Germline assignment: CDR1 SGHKS and CDR2 YYEKEE (reference sequence).

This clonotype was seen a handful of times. For the CDR3, the DNA is TGCAGTGCTAGAGACCCCCGTGACAGGGAGATAGGCACAGATACGCAGTATTTT. It translates to CSARDPRDREIGTDTQYF. The chain combines TRBV20-1 with TRBJ2-3; 7 bases line up with TRBD1. The CDR3 covers 18 residues. Losses at the gene ends were 0 bases for V and 1 base for J; bases not matched to a gene: 13. Germline CDR1 and CDR2: DFQATT and SNEGSKA (reference sequence).

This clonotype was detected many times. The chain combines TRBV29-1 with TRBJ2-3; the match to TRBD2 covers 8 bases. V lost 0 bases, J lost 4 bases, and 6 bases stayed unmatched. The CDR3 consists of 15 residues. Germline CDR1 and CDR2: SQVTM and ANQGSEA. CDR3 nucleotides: TGCAGCGTTGAAGATGGGCGGGGGGCGGCAGATACGCAGTATTTT. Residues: CSVEDGRGAADTQYF.

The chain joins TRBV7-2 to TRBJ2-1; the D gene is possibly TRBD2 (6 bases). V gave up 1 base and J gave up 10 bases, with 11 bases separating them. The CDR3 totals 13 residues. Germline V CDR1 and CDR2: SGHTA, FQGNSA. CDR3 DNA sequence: TGTGCCAGCAGCTTAGGGAGGGAAACAGAGCAGTTCTTC. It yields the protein CASSLGRETEQFF. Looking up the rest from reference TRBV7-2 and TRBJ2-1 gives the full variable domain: GAGVSQSPSNKVTEKGKDVELRCDPISGHTALYWYRQSLGQGLEFLIYFQGNSAPDKSGLPSDRFSAERTGGSVSTLTIQRTQQEDSAVYLCASSLGRETEQFFGPGTRLTVL.

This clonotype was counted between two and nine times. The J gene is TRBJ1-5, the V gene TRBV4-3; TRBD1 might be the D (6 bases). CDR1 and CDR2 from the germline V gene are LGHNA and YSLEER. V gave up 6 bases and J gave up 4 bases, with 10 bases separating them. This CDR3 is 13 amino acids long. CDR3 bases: TGCGCCAGCAGTACAGGGCATAATCAGCCCCAGCATTTT. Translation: CASSTGHNQPQHF.

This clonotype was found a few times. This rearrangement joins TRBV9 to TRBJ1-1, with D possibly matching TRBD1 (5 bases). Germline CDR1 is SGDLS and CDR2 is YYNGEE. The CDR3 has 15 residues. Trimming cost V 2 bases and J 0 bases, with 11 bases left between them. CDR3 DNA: TGTGCCAGCAGCGTGGGGCTGAAGTTGAACACTGAAGCTTTCTTT. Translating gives CASSVGLKLNTEAFF.

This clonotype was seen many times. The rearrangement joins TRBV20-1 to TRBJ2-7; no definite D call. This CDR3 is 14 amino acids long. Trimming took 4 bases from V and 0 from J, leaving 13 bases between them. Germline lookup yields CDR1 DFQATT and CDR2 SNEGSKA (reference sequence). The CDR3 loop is CSATRAVSSYEQYF. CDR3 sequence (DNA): TGCAGTGCTACTAGGGCGGTAAGCTCCTACGAGCAGTACTTC.

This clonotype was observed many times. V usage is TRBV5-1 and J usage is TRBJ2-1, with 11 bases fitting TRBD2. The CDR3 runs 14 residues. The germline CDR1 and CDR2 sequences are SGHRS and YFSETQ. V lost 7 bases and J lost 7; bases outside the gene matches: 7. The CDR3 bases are TGCGCCAGCGGACGTAGCGGGGGGGTAAATGAGCAGTTCTTC. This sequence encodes CASGRSGGVNEQFF.

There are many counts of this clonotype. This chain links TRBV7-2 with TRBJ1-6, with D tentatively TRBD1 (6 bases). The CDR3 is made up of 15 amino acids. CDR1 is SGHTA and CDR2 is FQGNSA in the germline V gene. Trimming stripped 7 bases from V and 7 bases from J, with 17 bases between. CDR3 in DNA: TGTGCCAGCAACACCCAGGGGACAAAAAATTCACCCCTCCACTTT. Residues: CASNTQGTKNSPLHF.

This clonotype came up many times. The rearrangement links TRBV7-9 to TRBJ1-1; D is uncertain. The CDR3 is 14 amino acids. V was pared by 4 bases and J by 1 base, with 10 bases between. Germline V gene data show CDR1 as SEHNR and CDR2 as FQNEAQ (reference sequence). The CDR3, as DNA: TGTGCCAGCAGCTCCTTCCGGGCGAACACTGAAGCTTTCTTT. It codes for CASSSFRANTEAFF.

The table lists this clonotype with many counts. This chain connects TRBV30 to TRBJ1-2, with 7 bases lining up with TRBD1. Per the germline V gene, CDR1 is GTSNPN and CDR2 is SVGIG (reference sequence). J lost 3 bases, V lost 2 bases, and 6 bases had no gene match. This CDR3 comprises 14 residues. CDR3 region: CAWSIGTAYYGYTF. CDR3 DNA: TGTGCCTGGAGTATCGGGACAGCATACTATGGCTACACCTTC.

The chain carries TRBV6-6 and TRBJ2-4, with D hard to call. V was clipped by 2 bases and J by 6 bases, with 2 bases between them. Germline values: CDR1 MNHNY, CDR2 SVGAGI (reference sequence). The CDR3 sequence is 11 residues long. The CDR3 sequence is CASSYVNIQYF. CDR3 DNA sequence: TGTGCCAGCAGTTACGTAAACATTCAGTACTTC.

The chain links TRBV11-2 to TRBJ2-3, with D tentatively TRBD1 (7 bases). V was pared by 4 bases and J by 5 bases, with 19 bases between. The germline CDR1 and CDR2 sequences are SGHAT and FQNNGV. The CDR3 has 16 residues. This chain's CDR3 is CASSSAVWRGQDTQYF. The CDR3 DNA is TGTGCCAGCAGCTCCGCTGTGTGGAGGGGGCAAGATACGCAGTATTTT. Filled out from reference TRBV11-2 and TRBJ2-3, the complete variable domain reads EAGVAQSPRYKIIEKRQSVAFWCNPISGHATLYWYQQILGQGPKLLIQFQNNGVVDDSQLPKDRFSAERLKGVDSTLKIQPAKLEDSAVYLCASSSAVWRGQDTQYFGPGTRLTVL.